These 17 T cell receptor beta chains were sequenced from one sample in a study of shared clonotypes between healthy human individuals. CD45RO negativity and positive selection for CCR7 defined naive CD8 cells, a population that excluded terminally differentiated effector memory CD45RA+ cells. TCRdb's table, derived via immunoSEQ multiplex PCR, lists solely in-frame clones and lacks some. The sample has hundreds of thousands of clones; 90% to 95% are singletons. Sequences were obtained from naive CD8+ T cells sorted from blood. These TCRs come from a woman younger than 45 in good health.

The V call is TRBV28, the J call TRBJ2-6; D is ambiguous. This CDR3 has 15 amino acids. Deletions cut 6 bases from V and 0 bases from J, with 9 bases between. Germline loops: CDR1 MDHEN, CDR2 SYDVKM. The CDR3 sequence: CASSVYSSGANVLTF. The CDR3 DNA reads TGTGCCAGCAGCGTTTATAGCTCTGGGGCCAACGTCCTGACTTTC.

The rearrangement uses TRBV27 and TRBJ2-2, with D tentatively TRBD1 (6 bases). The CDR3 length is 14 residues. Germline V gives CDR1 MNHEY, CDR2 SMNVEV (reference sequence). Trimming pared 4 bases from V and 4 bases from J, leaving 10 bases between. CDR3 in amino acids: CASSYLGATGELFF. The CDR3, as DNA: TGTGCCAGCAGTTATTTGGGGGCCACCGGGGAGCTGTTTTTT.

DNA of the CDR3: TGTGCCAGCAGTTTAAATGCTGGTACCTACGAGCAGTACTTC. It codes for CASSLNAGTYEQYF. The J gene is TRBJ2-7, the V gene TRBV28; no reliable D call. The germline V gene has CDR1 MDHEN and CDR2 SYDVKM. Trimming shortened V by 2 bases and J by 2 bases, and 10 bases separated the two germline ends. This CDR3 has 14 amino acids.

Details on this clone: Other DNA variants within this sample encode the same CDR3. This rearrangement joins TRBV4-1 to TRBJ1-5, with unresolved D. V lost 1 base and J lost 0, with 7 bases in between. Germline V gene sequence: CDR1 MGHRA, CDR2 YSYEKL. The CDR3 is made up of 15 amino acids. The CDR3 sequence is CASSQVRGSNQPQHF. In DNA form, the CDR3 reads TGCGCCAGCAGCCAAGTGAGAGGTAGCAATCAGCCCCAGCATTTT.

The chain carries TRBV4-1 and TRBJ2-1, with TRBD2 matching 11 bases. The CDR3 sequence is 16 residues long. V lost 1 base, J lost 5 bases, and 4 bases stayed unmatched. CDR1 MGHRA and CDR2 YSYEKL come from the germline V gene. The CDR3 DNA is TGCGCCAGCAGCCAAGTAACTAGCGGGAGAAACAATGAGCAGTTCTTC. Translating it yields CASSQVTSGRNNEQFF.

V usage is TRBV10-3 and J usage is TRBJ2-1, with TRBD2 identical over 7 bases. Germline V lookup: CDR1 ENHRY, CDR2 SYGVKD. This CDR3 is built from 14 residues. Trimming removed 6 bases from V and 3 bases from J; junction bases left unmatched: 5. The CDR3 DNA sequence: TGTGCCATCAGCCCAGCGGGAAACTACAATGAGCAGTTCTTC. It translates to CAISPAGNYNEQFF.

The V and J genes are TRBV28 and TRBJ2-7; no reliable D call. The CDR3 is made up of 11 amino acids. Deletions cut 5 bases from V and 3 bases from J, with 5 bases between. The V gene's germline CDR1 is MDHEN and CDR2 SYDVKM. CDR3 DNA sequence: TGTGCCAGCAGTATCAACTACGAGCAGTACTTC. Protein sequence: CASSINYEQYF. Full variable domain (remainder filled in from reference TRBV28 and TRBJ2-7): DVKVTQSSRYLVKRTGEKVFLECVQDMDHENMFWYRQDPGLGLRLIYFSYDVKMKEKGDIPEGYSVSREKKERFSLILESASTNQTSMYLCASSINYEQYFGPGTRLTVT.

The V call is TRBV5-1, the J call TRBJ1-2; 7 nucleotides match TRBD1. The CDR3 length is 14 residues. Germline assignment: CDR1 SGHRS and CDR2 YFSETQ. Germline trimming cut 3 bases from V and 4 bases from J; bases unmatched to any gene: 6. CDR3 coding DNA: TGCGCCAGCAGCTCGACAGGGCCGTCCTATGGCTACACCTTC. Its protein product is CASSSTGPSYGYTF.

V gene TRBV5-6 combines with J gene TRBJ2-7, with 7 bases fitting TRBD2. The CDR3 sequence is 14 residues long. Germline V gives CDR1 SGHDT, CDR2 YYEEEE. V trimming: 0 bases; J trimming: 7 bases; junction bases outside the gene matches: 7. In DNA, the CDR3 is TGTGCCAGCAGCTTGGGACTAGCCCGTGGGGAGCAGTACTTC. It translates to CASSLGLARGEQYF. Drawing the rest from reference TRBV5-6 and TRBJ2-7, the complete variable domain is DAGVTQSPTHLIKTRGQQVTLRCSPKSGHDTVSWYQQALGQGPQFIFQYYEEEERQRGNFPDRFSGHQFPNYSSELNVNALLLGDSALYLCASSLGLARGEQYFGPGTRLTVT.

The chain links TRBV15 to TRBJ1-2; TRBD1 is a possible D gene (5 bases). V lost 3 bases to trimming and J lost 3 bases, with 11 bases between them. This CDR3 is 14 amino acids long. The germline gives CDR1 LNHNV, CDR2 YYDKDF (reference sequence). The CDR3 spells CATSRWGVDYGYTF. CDR3 nucleotides: TGTGCCACCAGCAGGTGGGGGGTCGACTATGGCTACACCTTC.

This chain joins TRBV19 and TRBJ1-5, with D possibly being TRBD1 (6 bases). Trimming removed 8 bases at V and 0 bases at J, with 8 bases between. CDR1 LNHDA and CDR2 SQIVND come from the germline V gene (reference sequence). The CDR3 covers 13 residues. The DNA for the CDR3 is TGTGCCAGTGCGGACAGTAGCAATCAGCCCCAGCATTTT. It codes for CASADSSNQPQHF.

This chain joins TRBV6-5 and TRBJ1-2, with 10 bases aligning to TRBD1. Germline V gene sequence: CDR1 MNHEY, CDR2 SVGAGI. This CDR3 has 13 amino acids. V lost 4 bases to trimming and J lost 6 bases; unmatched junction nucleotides: 2. This CDR3 reads CASSWGQGNGYTF. The CDR3 coding sequence is TGTGCCAGCAGTTGGGGACAGGGGAATGGCTACACCTTC.

This sequence joins TRBV28 and TRBJ2-7; the match to TRBD2 covers 9 bases. Germline trimming cut 3 bases from V and 0 bases from J; bases unmatched to any gene: 21. CDR3 length equals 21 residues. Germline V gives CDR1 MDHEN, CDR2 SYDVKM. In nucleotides, the CDR3 is TGTGCCAGCAGTTTGGGTTCGGACGCGGGAGGGAATTTCCAGAGCTCCTACGAGCAGTACTTC. Translated: CASSLGSDAGGNFQSSYEQYF.

The table lists this clone with a count of one. The sample carries other DNA sequences with the same CDR3. This chain uses TRBV15 with TRBJ1-1; unclear D gene. The V end lost 1 base, the J end lost 0 bases, and 9 bases lay between the germline ends. CDR3 length: 15 amino acids. The germline V gene has CDR1 LNHNV and CDR2 YYDKDF (reference sequence). CDR3 coding DNA: TGTGCCACCAGCAGAGCCAGAGGGATGAACACTGAAGCTTTCTTT. It codes for CATSRARGMNTEAFF.

This clone has just a few counts. The gene calls are TRBV6-5 and TRBJ1-2, with 7 bases lining up with TRBD1. Germline V lookup: CDR1 MNHEY, CDR2 SVGAGI. This CDR3 is built from 13 residues. V was clipped by 6 bases and J by 2 bases; unmatched bases: 3. In DNA, the CDR3 is TGTGCCAGCAGCCCACAGGGGAACTATGGCTACACCTTC. It translates to CASSPQGNYGYTF.

Concerning this clone: The identical CDR3 is also encoded by other nucleotide sequences in the sample. J is TRBJ1-1 and V is TRBV28, with D possibly being TRBD1 (5 bases). CDR3 length: 13 residues. V gave up 3 bases and J gave up 5 bases, with 10 bases separating them. CDR1 MDHEN and CDR2 SYDVKM come from the germline V gene. CDR3 residues: CASSLGGRTEAFF. The CDR3 nucleotides read TGTGCCAGCAGTTTGGGGGGGAGGACTGAAGCTTTCTTT.

As concerns this clone: The sample contains more than one DNA sequence encoding this CDR3. J is TRBJ2-5 and V is TRBV4-1, with D maybe TRBD2 (5 bases). Trimming removed 0 bases from V and 5 bases from J, with 7 bases in between. This CDR3 spans 13 amino acids. The germline V gene encodes CDR1 MGHRA and CDR2 YSYEKL. The CDR3 DNA is TGCGCCAGCAGCCAAGACGGGGAGGAGACCCAGTACTTC. The encoded protein is CASSQDGEETQYF.